The rows below give T cell receptor beta chains drawn from one sample of a study of blood T cell repertoires in COVID-19. Measured with immunoSEQ multiplex PCR; TCRdb has only the in-frame clones, and not every one. This sample carries roughly 250,000 clones, 84% of them seen once, and the ten largest clones take about 9.1%. Sequencing used peripheral blood. The receptors shown here come from a human donor in a cohort sampled during active COVID-19. CDR3s include the opening cysteine and the closing phenylalanine or tryptophan. The D gene is left open where the match is weak. Clone size, where shown, is once, few, many, or a class for clones that have expanded.

cdr3_aa: CATGTGVSGANVLTF
cdr3_nt: TGTGCCACCGGGACAGGAGTCTCTGGGGCCAACGTCCTGACTTTC
clone_size: .
v_call: TRBV10-3
d_call: TRBD1
j_call: TRBJ2-6

cdr3_aa: CASSLATGKGETQYF
cdr3_nt: TGTGCCAGCAGCTTAGCGACAGGGAAGGGAGAGACCCAGTACTTC
clone_size: .
v_call: TRBV7-2
d_call: TRBD1
j_call: TRBJ2-5

cdr3_aa: CASTQTAASGNTIYF
cdr3_nt: TGTGCCAGTACCCAGACAGCAGCCTCTGGAAACACCATATATTTT
clone_size: .
v_call: TRBV19
d_call: .
j_call: TRBJ1-3

cdr3_aa: CASSLSGKIDTQYF
cdr3_nt: TGTGCCAGCTCTCTTAGCGGGAAGATAGATACGCAGTATTTT
clone_size: few
v_call: TRBV18
d_call: TRBD2
j_call: TRBJ2-3

cdr3_aa: CASSRQDRVEYGYTF
cdr3_nt: TGTGCCAGCTCACGTCAGGACAGGGTTGAATATGGCTACACCTTC
clone_size: .
v_call: TRBV18
d_call: TRBD1
j_call: TRBJ1-2

cdr3_aa: CASSTRWGVYETQYF
cdr3_nt: TGTGCCAGCAGCACTCGGTGGGGGGTTTATGAGACCCAGTACTTC
clone_size: .
v_call: TRBV7-2
d_call: .
j_call: TRBJ2-5

cdr3_aa: CASRSPPGAGSHEQYF
cdr3_nt: TGTGCCAGCAGGTCACCCCCGGGAGCCGGTTCCCACGAGCAGTACTTC
clone_size: .
v_call: TRBV28
d_call: .
j_call: TRBJ2-7

cdr3_aa: CASRLDGGYGYTF
cdr3_nt: TGTGCCAGCAGGTTGGACGGGGGTTATGGCTACACCTTC
clone_size: .
v_call: TRBV6-6
d_call: .
j_call: TRBJ1-2

cdr3_aa: CATSDVDRGLGQPQHF
cdr3_nt: TGTGCCACCAGTGATGTGGACAGGGGGCTAGGTCAGCCCCAGCATTTT
clone_size: few
v_call: TRBV24-1
d_call: TRBD1
j_call: TRBJ1-5

cdr3_aa: CASSPGRVGNTIYF
cdr3_nt: TGTGCCAGCTCACCGGGGAGGGTCGGAAACACCATATATTTT
clone_size: .
v_call: TRBV18
d_call: .
j_call: TRBJ1-3

cdr3_aa: CASSHPEGRTSYNEQFF
cdr3_nt: TGTGCCAGCAGCCATCCCGAGGGCCGAACCTCGTACAATGAGCAGTTCTTC
clone_size: .
v_call: TRBV3-1/TRBV3-2
d_call: .
j_call: TRBJ2-1

cdr3_aa: CASSFIGGMGEQYF
cdr3_nt: TGTGCCAGCAGTTTTATAGGGGGAATGGGTGAGCAGTACTTC
clone_size: .
v_call: TRBV28
d_call: .
j_call: TRBJ2-7

cdr3_aa: CASSEPGQGKTQYF
cdr3_nt: TGTGCCAGCAGTGAACCGGGACAGGGGAAGACCCAGTACTTC
clone_size: once
v_call: TRBV25-1
d_call: TRBD1
j_call: TRBJ2-5

cdr3_aa: CASSAGGSWDYEQYF
cdr3_nt: TGTGCCAGCAGCGCTGGAGGGAGTTGGGACTACGAGCAGTACTTC
clone_size: .
v_call: TRBV9
d_call: .
j_call: TRBJ2-7

cdr3_aa: CASSFSGLDEQYF
cdr3_nt: TGTGCCAGCAGTTTCTCGGGGTTGGACGAGCAGTACTTC
clone_size: .
v_call: TRBV27
d_call: .
j_call: TRBJ2-7

cdr3_aa: CASSGQVYEQYF
cdr3_nt: TGTGCCAGCAGTGGACAGGTCTACGAGCAGTACTTC
clone_size: .
v_call: TRBV28
d_call: TRBD1
j_call: TRBJ2-7

cdr3_aa: CATSAGSGGYTEAFF
cdr3_nt: TGTGCCACCAGCGCGGGGTCTGGCGGGTACACTGAAGCTTTCTTT
clone_size: .
v_call: TRBV15
d_call: .
j_call: TRBJ1-1

cdr3_aa: CASSSNTGSGYEQYF
cdr3_nt: TGTGCCAGCAGCTCCAACACAGGGTCCGGCTACGAGCAGTACTTC
clone_size: .
v_call: TRBV11-2
d_call: .
j_call: TRBJ2-7

cdr3_aa: CASSLWTSGSYEQYF
cdr3_nt: TGTGCCAGCAGTTTATGGACTAGCGGCTCCTACGAGCAGTACTTC
clone_size: once
v_call: TRBV28
d_call: TRBD2
j_call: TRBJ2-7

cdr3_aa: CASSLRRSGTALSYEQYF
cdr3_nt: TGTGCCAGCAGCTTGCGGAGATCCGGGACAGCCTTATCCTACGAGCAGTACTTC
clone_size: .
v_call: TRBV5-4
d_call: TRBD1
j_call: TRBJ2-7

cdr3_aa: CACPLRGSKTSTDTQYF
cdr3_nt: TGTGCCTGTCCCCTACGGGGGTCAAAAACTAGCACAGATACGCAGTATTTT
clone_size: .
v_call: TRBV30
d_call: .
j_call: TRBJ2-3

cdr3_aa: CASSPDRVTGNTIYF
cdr3_nt: TGTGCCAGCTCTCCGGACAGGGTGACTGGAAACACCATATATTTT
clone_size: .
v_call: TRBV18
d_call: TRBD1
j_call: TRBJ1-3

cdr3_aa: CASSEYRGVAKNIQYF
cdr3_nt: TGCGCCAGCAGCGAATACAGGGGGGTAGCCAAAAACATTCAGTACTTC
clone_size: .
v_call: TRBV5-1
d_call: TRBD1
j_call: TRBJ2-4

cdr3_aa: CASSEGTGSETQYF
cdr3_nt: TGTGCCAGCAGTGAAGGAACAGGGTCGGAGACCCAGTACTTC
clone_size: .
v_call: TRBV6-1
d_call: .
j_call: TRBJ2-5

cdr3_aa: CAIRDGLYEQYF
cdr3_nt: TGTGCCATCAGGGACGGACTCTACGAGCAGTACTTC
clone_size: .
v_call: TRBV6-5
d_call: .
j_call: TRBJ2-7

cdr3_aa: CASSPFFSAAGMEQYF
cdr3_nt: TGTGCCAGCAGCCCCTTTTTTTCGGCAGCAGGGATGGAGCAGTACTTC
clone_size: .
v_call: TRBV7-2
d_call: .
j_call: TRBJ2-7

cdr3_aa: CASKTTRTVYNEQFF
cdr3_nt: TGTGCCAGCAAGACCACTAGGACAGTCTACAATGAGCAGTTCTTC
clone_size: .
v_call: TRBV2
d_call: .
j_call: TRBJ2-1

cdr3_aa: CASSDGGSGEKLFF
cdr3_nt: TGTGCCAGCAGTGATGGCGGGTCGGGTGAAAAACTGTTTTTT
clone_size: few
v_call: TRBV6-1
d_call: .
j_call: TRBJ1-4

cdr3_aa: CASSRQGDTQYF
cdr3_nt: TGTGCCAGTAGTAGACAGGGGGATACGCAGTATTTT
clone_size: few
v_call: TRBV19
d_call: TRBD1
j_call: TRBJ2-3

cdr3_aa: CASSDAGDRTEAFF
cdr3_nt: TGTGCCAGCAGTGACGCAGGGGATAGGACTGAAGCTTTCTTT
clone_size: .
v_call: TRBV6-1
d_call: .
j_call: TRBJ1-1

cdr3_aa: CASGTSGAYEQYF
cdr3_nt: TGTGCTAGTGGTACTAGCGGCGCCTACGAGCAGTACTTC
clone_size: few
v_call: TRBV12-5
d_call: TRBD2
j_call: TRBJ2-7

cdr3_aa: CASSFAGLTGELFF
cdr3_nt: TGTGCCAGCAGTTTTGCGGGGCTAACCGGGGAGCTGTTTTTT
clone_size: medium-sized
v_call: TRBV27
d_call: .
j_call: TRBJ2-2

cdr3_aa: CASRPPREGRTGELFF
cdr3_nt: TGTGCCAGCAGACCACCTCGGGAGGGGCGCACCGGGGAGCTGTTTTTT
clone_size: .
v_call: TRBV6-6
d_call: TRBD2
j_call: TRBJ2-2

cdr3_aa: CASGGRGREQYF
cdr3_nt: TGTGCCAGCGGGGGGAGGGGCCGGGAGCAGTACTTC
clone_size: .
v_call: TRBV6-5
d_call: TRBD2
j_call: TRBJ2-7

cdr3_aa: CASSFGQGWEETQYF
cdr3_nt: TGCGCCAGCAGCTTCGGACAGGGATGGGAAGAGACCCAGTACTTC
clone_size: .
v_call: TRBV5-1
d_call: TRBD1
j_call: TRBJ2-5

cdr3_aa: CASSLGLLNNSPLHF
cdr3_nt: TGCGCCAGCAGCTTGGGGCTTCTTAATAATTCACCCCTCCACTTT
clone_size: .
v_call: TRBV5-1
d_call: .
j_call: TRBJ1-6

cdr3_aa: CASSQDKNSYNSPLHF
cdr3_nt: TGCGCCAGCAGCCAAGATAAAAATAGCTATAATTCACCCCTCCACTTT
clone_size: once
v_call: TRBV4-3
d_call: .
j_call: TRBJ1-6

cdr3_aa: CASRRTGQDTQYF
cdr3_nt: TGCGCCAGCAGACGCACAGGGCAGGATACGCAGTATTTT
clone_size: .
v_call: TRBV4-1
d_call: .
j_call: TRBJ2-3

cdr3_aa: CASSVANGDYEQYF
cdr3_nt: TGTGCCAGCAGCGTAGCGAACGGGGACTACGAGCAGTACTTC
clone_size: .
v_call: TRBV9
d_call: .
j_call: TRBJ2-7

cdr3_aa: CASSGQAGTGGMAFF
cdr3_nt: TGCGCCAGCAGCGGACAAGCCGGGACAGGGGGCATGGCTTTCTTT
clone_size: few
v_call: TRBV5-1
d_call: TRBD1
j_call: TRBJ1-1

cdr3_aa: CASSIGTSGGFYNEQFF
cdr3_nt: TGTGCCAGTAGTATCGGGACTAGCGGGGGGTTTTACAATGAGCAGTTCTTC
clone_size: once
v_call: TRBV19
d_call: TRBD2
j_call: TRBJ2-1

cdr3_aa: CASSRTGTGVSYNSPLHF
cdr3_nt: TGTGCCAGCAGCAGAACCGGGACAGGGGTCTCCTATAATTCACCCCTCCACTTT
clone_size: .
v_call: TRBV7-9
d_call: TRBD1
j_call: TRBJ1-6

cdr3_aa: CASSQRRGGNTGELFF
cdr3_nt: TGTGCCAGCAGCCAAAGACGGGGGGGAAACACCGGGGAGCTGTTTTTT
clone_size: .
v_call: TRBV11-2
d_call: TRBD2
j_call: TRBJ2-2

cdr3_aa: CASIAGGGRYDEQFF
cdr3_nt: TGTGCCAGTATCGCAGGGGGCGGGCGGTACGATGAGCAGTTCTTC
clone_size: .
v_call: TRBV19
d_call: TRBD1
j_call: TRBJ2-1

cdr3_aa: CASSSSWASGYEQYF
cdr3_nt: TGTGCCAGCAGTTCCTCTTGGGCTAGCGGCTACGAGCAGTACTTC
clone_size: many
v_call: TRBV28
d_call: TRBD2
j_call: TRBJ2-7

cdr3_aa: CASRGSGNTEAFF
cdr3_nt: TGTGCCAGTAGAGGCTCAGGGAACACTGAAGCTTTCTTT
clone_size: .
v_call: TRBV19
d_call: .
j_call: TRBJ1-1

cdr3_aa: CASSRGLAGGWNEQFF
cdr3_nt: TGTGCCAGCAGCCGTGGACTAGCGGGGGGGTGGAATGAGCAGTTCTTC
clone_size: .
v_call: TRBV5-4
d_call: TRBD2
j_call: TRBJ2-1

cdr3_aa: CASSPPTSTGHYGYTF
cdr3_nt: TGTGCCAGCTCACCACCGACTTCTACAGGGCACTATGGCTACACCTTC
clone_size: .
v_call: TRBV18
d_call: .
j_call: TRBJ1-2

cdr3_aa: CATGRTGDEQYF
cdr3_nt: TGTGCCACCGGAAGGACTGGGGACGAGCAGTACTTC
clone_size: .
v_call: TRBV2
d_call: .
j_call: TRBJ2-7

cdr3_aa: CASSLLQGSGELFF
cdr3_nt: TGTGCCAGCAGCCTGCTTCAGGGGTCCGGGGAGCTGTTTTTT
clone_size: few
v_call: TRBV7-9
d_call: .
j_call: TRBJ2-2

cdr3_aa: CASRSQETQYF
cdr3_nt: TGTGCCAGCCGGAGCCAAGAGACCCAGTACTTC
clone_size: .
v_call: TRBV3-1/TRBV3-2
d_call: .
j_call: TRBJ2-5

cdr3_aa: CASKPGGTSTDTQYF
cdr3_nt: TGTGCCAGCAAGCCCGGGGGAACTAGCACAGATACGCAGTATTTT
clone_size: .
v_call: TRBV28
d_call: .
j_call: TRBJ2-3

cdr3_aa: CASSESATSGTPRETQYF
cdr3_nt: TGCGCCAGCAGTGAGTCGGCGACTAGCGGAACTCCCAGGGAGACCCAGTACTTC
clone_size: .
v_call: TRBV10-2
d_call: TRBD2
j_call: TRBJ2-5

cdr3_aa: CASSVMDEGSGNTIYF
cdr3_nt: TGTGCCAGCAGCGTGATGGATGAGGGCTCTGGAAACACCATATATTTT
clone_size: .
v_call: TRBV9
d_call: .
j_call: TRBJ1-3

cdr3_aa: CAISESGQGLSNSPLHF
cdr3_nt: TGTGCCATCAGTGAGTCAGGACAAGGGTTATCCAATTCACCCCTCCACTTT
clone_size: .
v_call: TRBV10-3
d_call: .
j_call: TRBJ1-6